These 10 T cell receptor beta chains originate from one sample sequenced in a study of T cells after yellow fever vaccination. From the 5' RACE reads, TCRdb called clonotypes with MiXCR, one entry per CDR3 protein. The sample has about 260,000 distinct CDR3 sequences; over 10% are singletons. The sequences come from CD4+ T cells sorted from PBMCs, collected 45 days after the yellow fever booster vaccination. The receptors were gathered from a man aged 25-45 years who received the YFV17D yellow fever vaccine.

In this sample, this clonotype turned up a few times. The chain has TRBV12-3 or TRBV12-4 and TRBJ2-3; D possibly uses TRBD1 or TRBD2 (5 bases each). Trimming cost V 6 bases and J 9 bases, with 10 bases left between them. CDR3 size: 11 residues. CDR3 amino acids: CASRRDATQYF. CDR3 coding DNA: TGTGCCAGCAGGAGGGACGCGACGCAGTATTTT.

This clonotype has a handful of counts. V and J are TRBV6-5 and TRBJ2-7; 16 bases agree with TRBD2. Germline lookup yields CDR1 MNHEY and CDR2 SVGAGI. The trim removed 0 bases at V and 2 bases at J, leaving 4 bases unmatched. CDR3 length: 18 amino acids. The CDR3 DNA is TGTGCCAGCAGTTACTCAGGGACTAGCGGGAGGGCCCCCTACGAGCAGTACTTC. It specifies CASSYSGTSGRAPYEQYF.

The rearrangement joins TRBV5-4 to TRBJ2-3; D assignment may be TRBD1 or TRBD2 (6 bases each). This CDR3 is 16 amino acids long. Trimming pared 4 bases from V and 2 bases from J, leaving 17 bases between. In germline, CDR1 is SGHNT, CDR2 YYREEE (reference sequence). CDR3 nucleotides: TGTGCCAGCAGCGAGGGGACGGGGGCCTTCACAGATACGCAGTATTTT. Protein: CASSEGTGAFTDTQYF.

The CDR3 sequence is CARGKFDSYEQYF. In DNA form, the CDR3 reads TGTGCCAGGGGAAAGTTTGACTCCTACGAGCAGTACTTC. The V call is TRBV6-6, the J call TRBJ2-7; D unresolved. The CDR3 has 13 amino acids. The germline gives CDR1 MNHNY, CDR2 SVGAGI (reference sequence). Trimming removed 9 bases at V and 0 bases at J, with 12 bases between.

The chain recombines TRBV20-1 with TRBJ2-3; no firm D call. Germline V gene data show CDR1 as DFQATT and CDR2 as SNEGSKA (reference sequence). Trimming took 5 bases from V and 1 from J, leaving 7 bases between them. The CDR3 has 12 residues. The CDR3 DNA follows: TGCAGTGCTCTTTCTCGCACAGATACGCAGTATTTT. Translation gives CSALSRTDTQYF.

CDR3 amino acids: CASSQGQTASSEQYF. CDR3 nucleotides: TGCGCCAGCAGCCAGGGACAGACAGCTAGCAGCGAGCAGTACTTC. The chain combines TRBV4-3 with TRBJ2-7; 7 positions agree with TRBD1. This CDR3 has 15 residues. V was pared by 3 bases and J by 6 bases, with 11 bases of the junction left unmatched. CDR1 and CDR2 (germline): LGHNA, YSLEER.

Details on this clonotype: Sequence at one end of the junction differs from germline and may be a read error. This rearrangement joins TRBV20-1 to TRBJ2-1; 8 bases agree with TRBD2. From germline, CDR1 is DFQATT and CDR2 SNEGSKA (reference sequence). This CDR3 region has 15 residues. CDR3 amino acids: CSASPAGGSYNDQFF. The CDR3 DNA follows: TGCAGTGCTAGTCCGGCGGGAGGCTCCTACAATGATCAGTTCTTC.

This clonotype was detected a few times. The chain uses TRBV12-3 or TRBV12-4 and TRBJ2-3; 8 nucleotides agree with TRBD2. The length of the CDR3 is 16 residues. The junction had 12 bases not matched to a gene; V was cut back by 5 bases and J by 5 bases. The CDR3 here is CASSLLTSGSGDTQYF. CDR3 nucleotides: TGTGCCAGCAGTCTCCTCACTAGCGGCTCTGGAGATACGCAGTATTTT.

This sequence joins TRBV20-1 and TRBJ2-1, with 10 bases that match TRBD2. The V and J ends lost 4 bases and 8 bases, in that order; junction bases with no gene match: 8. There are 14 residues in the CDR3. Germline CDR1 is DFQATT and CDR2 is SNEGSKA (reference sequence). The CDR3 DNA follows: TGCAGTGCTACCCAAACTAGCGGGACCTATGAGCAGTTCTTC. It translates to CSATQTSGTYEQFF.

This clonotype was observed a handful of times. The V and J genes are TRBV29-1 and TRBJ1-1; D is undetermined. Trimming took 3 bases from V and 1 from J, leaving 6 bases between them. Germline CDR1 reads SQVTM; CDR2 reads ANQGSEA. This CDR3 contains 12 residues. The chain's CDR3 is CSVDTSNTEAFF. As DNA, the CDR3 is TGCAGCGTTGATACCTCGAACACTGAAGCTTTCTTT.